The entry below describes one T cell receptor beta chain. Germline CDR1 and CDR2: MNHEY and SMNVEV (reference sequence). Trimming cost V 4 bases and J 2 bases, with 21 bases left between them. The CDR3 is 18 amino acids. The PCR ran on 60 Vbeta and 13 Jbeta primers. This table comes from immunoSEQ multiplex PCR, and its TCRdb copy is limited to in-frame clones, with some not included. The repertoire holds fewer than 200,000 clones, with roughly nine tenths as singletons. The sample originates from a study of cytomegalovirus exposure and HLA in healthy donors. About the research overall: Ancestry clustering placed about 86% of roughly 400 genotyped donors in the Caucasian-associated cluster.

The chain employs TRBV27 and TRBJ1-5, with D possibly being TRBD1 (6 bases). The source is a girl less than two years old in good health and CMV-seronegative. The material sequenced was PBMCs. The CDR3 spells CASSSLGVQGRGNQPQHF. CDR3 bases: TGTGCCAGCAGTTCCCTTGGGGTACAGGGTCGGGGCAATCAGCCCCAGCATTTT.